This T cell receptor (beta chain) was identified in a study of T cells in localized non-small cell lung cancer. Study observations and caveats: A denser population of T cells in blood accompanied longer overall survival. Heterogeneity remains possible, as sequencing covered one tumor region only. The highest T cell clonality was in uninvolved adjacent lung, above tumor. Adjacent lung held a median approximately 57 of the top 100 tumor clones.

CDR1 and CDR2 (germline): KGHSH, LQKENI. This CDR3 has 13 residues. Trimming stripped 3 bases from V and 2 bases from J, with 2 bases between. In its sample, this clone was seen once. Its antigen is still unknown. Measured with immunoSEQ multiplex PCR; TCRdb has only the in-frame clones, and not every one. Of approximately 65,000 clones listed, about four fifths were seen once; the top ten hold about 4.5%. The chain joins TRBV18 to TRBJ2-6; D is ambiguous. The source is a man aged 40 to 70 with stage II lung adenocarcinoma. The material sequenced was PBMCs, taken before any cancer treatment. Here the CDR3 DNA reads TGTGCCAGCTCACCGGCTGGGGCCAACGTCCTGACTTTC. Translating it yields CASSPAGANVLTF.